The entry below describes one TCR beta chain. This specimen comes from a study of blood T cell repertoires in COVID-19. In the study overall: Italy, Spain and the United States were the sources of the convalescent and acute COVID-19 samples. The analysed material was cDNA or gDNA that came from T cells, B-cell-depleted T cells, or PBMCs.

TCRdb's copy holds only in-frame clones and misses some; the assay was immunoSEQ multiplex PCR. Among 130,000 to 150,000 clones listed, roughly 86% were seen once. The CDR3 consists of 13 residues. J lost 4 bases, V lost 6 bases, and 2 bases had no gene match. The receptor's source is a human donor in a cohort sampled during active COVID-19. Sample: peripheral blood. This sequence joins TRBV12-3 or TRBV12-4 and TRBJ1-1, with 10 bases fitting TRBD1. The DNA for the CDR3 is TGTGCCAGCAGCCGACAGGGGGCCACTGAAGCTTTCTTT. Residues: CASSRQGATEAFF.